This T cell receptor beta chain is drawn from a study of shared clonotypes between healthy human individuals. Overall study results and limits: Rarefaction curves obtained for sorted subsets showed sequencing incomplete despite large depth.

Worth noting for this clone: Its target is not known.

Replicate PCRs run on sorted subsets employed roughly 190 ng DNA, approximately 30,000 T cell genomes. Data came from immunoSEQ multiplex PCR; TCRdb stores just in-frame clones and leaves some out. The sample lists 2,100,000 or so clones; almost 96% were seen once. This CDR3 comprises 15 residues. Germline V gene sequence: CDR1 SGHTA, CDR2 FQGNSA. Trimming took 2 bases from V and 0 from J, leaving 8 bases between them. A split of CD4+ cells into CD45RA+ naive and CD45RA-negative memory subsets was performed. The sample comprised naive CD4+ T cells sorted from blood. Subset defined: CD45RA+ positively selected. The chain is built from TRBV7-2 and TRBJ2-1; D perhaps matches TRBD2 (6 bases). This clonotype originated in a man aged 18 to 29 in good health. The CDR3 DNA sequence: TGTGCCAGCAGCTTACAAGCGGGCTCCTACAATGAGCAGTTCTTC. Protein sequence: CASSLQAGSYNEQFF.